The entry below describes one TCR beta chain. Its antigen is unknown. This entry belongs to a study of CD8+ T cells in alopecia areata. Study findings and constraints: Persistence in scalp and blood during tofacitinib was observed for many expanded lesional clones. Greater clonality was observed in lesional scalp samples, especially alopecia totalis/universalis, versus normal scalp. Clarity of TCR sharing across patients fell short of that in mice, possibly HLA-related.

cDNA reverse transcribed from extracted RNA served as the sequencing template. Produced via immunoSEQ multiplex PCR; TCRdb's table is partial and in-frame only. The sample holds over 250,000 clones, roughly 63% seen once. Treatment indicated: oral pan-JAK inhibitor, 5-10 mg twice daily. The sequence came from a human donor with alopecia areata. The specimen comprised CD4+ T cells sorted from blood, sampled around week 54, from a patient treated with tofacitinib.

As DNA, the CDR3 is TGTGCCAGCAGCTTAGGTATGAGGGAATACGAGCAGTACTTC. Protein sequence: CASSLGMREYEQYF. The chain couples TRBV7-2 to TRBJ2-7, with TRBD2 as a possible D gene (5 bases). Germline values: CDR1 SGHTA, CDR2 FQGNSA. The CDR3 is 14 amino acids. Trimming cost V 1 base and J 4 bases, with 11 bases left between them.